This entry lists 5 T cell receptor beta chains sequenced from one sample in a study of blood T cell repertoires in COVID-19. Data came from immunoSEQ multiplex PCR; TCRdb stores just in-frame clones and leaves some out. The sample lists fewer than 700,000 clones, roughly 91% occurring once. The sequenced material came from peripheral blood. Source of these receptors: a woman between 45 and 60 years old with COVID-19, enrolled during active disease.

CDR3 bases: TGTGCCAGCAGAACCCGGACAGGCTACAATGAGCAGTTCTTC. This sequence encodes CASRTRTGYNEQFF. The chain couples TRBV7-2 to TRBJ2-1, with 7 nucleotides matching TRBD1. The CDR3 length is 14 residues. Germline lookup yields CDR1 SGHTA and CDR2 FQGNSA. The junction had 5 bases not matched to a gene; V was cut back by 6 bases and J by 3 bases.

The chain combines TRBV9 with TRBJ1-6; unclear D gene. The CDR3 covers 17 residues. The V and J ends lost 4 bases and 4 bases respectively, with 18 bases between them. CDR1 and CDR2 from the germline V gene are SGDLS and YYNGEE. Here the CDR3 reads CASSFGGPSRYNSPLHF. The CDR3, as DNA: TGTGCCAGCAGCTTTGGCGGGCCCAGTCGGTATAATTCACCCCTCCACTTT. Drawing the rest from reference TRBV9 and TRBJ1-6, the complete variable domain is DSGVTQTPKHLITATGQRVTLRCSPRSGDLSVYWYQQSLDQGLQFLIQYYNGEERAKGNILERFSAQQFPDLHSELNLSSLELGDSALYFCASSFGGPSRYNSPLHFGNGTRLTVT.

The gene calls are TRBV3-1 (or the pseudogene TRBV3-2) and TRBJ2-3, with D perhaps matching TRBD2 (6 bases). The germline V gene has CDR1 LGHDT and CDR2 YNNKEL (reference sequence). This CDR3 contains 15 residues. V was clipped by 4 bases and J by 3 bases, with 14 bases between them. The DNA of the CDR3 is TGTGCCAGCAGCCCGATTTCGGGGGTGACAGATACGCAGTATTTT. Protein: CASSPISGVTDTQYF.

V and J are TRBV19 and TRBJ2-5; 8 bases align to TRBD1. The trim removed 1 base at V and 4 bases at J, leaving 5 bases unmatched. Germline loops: CDR1 LNHDA, CDR2 SQIVND (reference sequence). This CDR3 spans 15 amino acids. The CDR3 DNA reads TGTGCCAGTAGTATAGGGGGACAGGAAGGAGAGACCCAGTACTTC. This codes for CASSIGGQEGETQYF.

The CDR3 here is CARSSDRALKEQYF. CDR3 nucleotide sequence: TGTGCCAGAAGCTCGGACAGGGCCCTCAAGGAGCAGTACTTC. The rearrangement joins TRBV5-3 to TRBJ2-7; 8 bases match TRBD1. TRBV5-3 is reported as an ORF; its role is uncertain. The CDR3 has 14 residues. The ends lost 3 bases at V and 7 bases at J; junction bases unmatched: 9.